These 3 T cell receptor beta chains originate from one sample sequenced in a study of CD8+ T cells in alopecia areata. Indicated treatment: oral pan-JAK inhibitor, 5-10 mg twice daily. cDNA serving as the sequencing template came from extracted, reverse transcribed RNA. Sequenced by immunoSEQ multiplex PCR; TCRdb stores in-frame clones only, minus some. The sample gives approximately 190,000 clones, 58% of which show up once; 4.5% to 6% is in the top ten. The sample in question was CD4+ T cells sorted from blood, obtained at week 24, from a patient treated with tofacitinib. Receptor source: a human donor with alopecia areata.

V is TRBV7-9 and J is TRBJ2-3, with 9 bases matching TRBD2. The V gene's germline CDR1 is SEHNR and CDR2 FQNEAQ (reference sequence). V dropped 4 bases and J dropped 1; count of bases not matched to a gene: 3. The CDR3 has 15 residues. CDR3 DNA: TGTGCCAGCAGCTCTAGCGGGGCTGGCACAGATACGCAGTATTTT. Its translation is CASSSSGAGTDTQYF.

The V gene is TRBV7-2, the J gene TRBJ1-5, with TRBD1 identical over 9 bases. J gave up 7 bases and V 3 bases, and 4 bases lay outside the gene matches. Germline V CDR1 and CDR2: SGHTA, FQGNSA. The CDR3 loop spans 14 amino acids. This CDR3 reads CASSLTGGTQPQHF. In DNA form, the CDR3 reads TGTGCCAGCAGCTTGACAGGGGGGACGCAGCCCCAGCATTTT.

This clone was counted between two and nine times. The V and J genes are TRBV6-1 and TRBJ2-2; 7 bases line up with TRBD2. The V gene's germline CDR1 is MNHNS and CDR2 SASEGT. This CDR3 is 16 amino acids long. The ends lost 4 bases at V and 6 bases at J; junction bases unmatched: 11. The CDR3 loop reads CASSVDPRGRAGELFF. The DNA for the CDR3 is TGTGCCAGCAGTGTGGACCCACGGGGGAGGGCCGGGGAGCTGTTTTTT.